The sequence of this TCR beta chain was determined in a study of cytotoxic CD8 clonotypes in ibrutinib-treated CLL. Study-wide background: Investigators reported about 24 partial and 2 complete responses; after median approximately 74 months, roughly 14 patients remained remitted and about 12 progressed. Study observations and caveats: Rising at ibrutinib response, clonality subsequently fell back toward baseline at progression.

On this clone: No antigen is known for it.

This table comes from immunoSEQ multiplex PCR, and its TCRdb copy is limited to in-frame clones, with some not included. Of about 130,000 clones in the sample, less than 90% were seen once. Trimming took 1 base from V and 6 from J; bases not matched to a gene: 5. In germline, CDR1 is SGHTA, CDR2 FQGNSA. The CDR3 is made up of 15 amino acids. Sequenced material: PBMCs, taken after 24 months of ibrutinib treatment. This chain links TRBV7-2 with TRBJ2-4, with 8 bases aligning to TRBD1. The sequence derives from a human donor with chronic lymphocytic leukemia. The CDR3 spells CASSLETGVRNIQYF. CDR3 DNA: TGTGCCAGCAGCTTAGAGACAGGGGTCCGAAACATTCAGTACTTC.